Below are 8 T cell receptor beta chains sequenced from a single sample in a study of CD8 T cells in ankylosing spondylitis. General study points: The study identified a TCR beta motif of several highly homologous variants that appeared characteristic of ankylosing spondylitis blood.

TCRdb itself ran the 5' RACE reads through MiXCR, one entry per CDR3 protein. The sample comprises 390,000 or so distinct CDR3 sequences, 20% to 25% of which are singletons, and around 16% rests with the top ten. Their target antigens are unknown. Sequenced input: blood, either unsorted or a sorted T cell fraction (not recorded which). Every receptor here comes from a male donor with ankylosing spondylitis.

V and J are TRBV2 and TRBJ2-1; the match to TRBD1 covers 7 bases. CDR3 length equals 14 residues. V shed 8 bases, J shed 9 bases, and the junction held 13 bases outside the gene matches. CDR1 is SNHLY, CDR2 FYNNEI, per germline. In nucleotides, the CDR3 is TGTGCCAGCCGTAGGGACAGTTATGGTGGTGAGCAGTTCTTC. Its translation is CASRRDSYGGEQFF.

The chain links TRBV10-3 to TRBJ2-7; TRBD2 matches at 9 bases. Germline V gives CDR1 ENHRY, CDR2 SYGVKD. This CDR3 has 12 amino acids. J gave up 7 bases and V 8 bases, and 6 bases lay outside the gene matches. In nucleotides, the CDR3 is TGTGCCATCCGGCGGGAGGGCCAAGAGCAGTACTTC. This gives the protein CAIRREGQEQYF.

This clonotype has a handful of counts. The chain joins TRBV11-2 to TRBJ1-1; 12 bases line up with TRBD1. With V trimmed by 1 base and J by 2 bases, 2 bases remained unmatched. Germline CDR1 SGHAT, CDR2 FQNNGV. The CDR3 consists of 16 residues. CDR3 sequence reads: CASSLVGTGGNTEAFF. CDR3 DNA: TGTGCCAGCAGCTTAGTAGGGACAGGGGGCAACACTGAAGCTTTCTTT.

This clonotype was detected ten times or more. The chain joins TRBV5-1 to TRBJ1-1; tentatively, D is TRBD1 (6 bases). Germline V CDR1 and CDR2: SGHRS, YFSETQ. V was pared by 0 bases and J by 0 bases, with 12 bases between. This CDR3 region has 16 residues. The CDR3 region is CASSLGLRTVNTEAFF. For the CDR3, the DNA is TGCGCCAGCAGCTTGGGTCTCAGGACAGTGAACACTGAAGCTTTCTTT.

J is TRBJ1-5 and V is TRBV20-1; D is unresolved. Germline CDR1 reads DFQATT; CDR2 reads SNEGSKA (reference sequence). The CDR3 runs to 17 residues. Trimming stripped 0 bases from V and 3 bases from J, with 18 bases between. In DNA, the CDR3 is TGCAGTGCTAGAGATGACTCCCTGTTTGGGAACAATCAGCCCCAGCATTTT. Its translation is CSARDDSLFGNNQPQHF.

This clonotype has just a few counts. The genes are TRBV29-1 and TRBJ2-7; D is unclear. The CDR3 is 11 residues long. The germline V gene encodes CDR1 SQVTM and CDR2 ANQGSEA. V lost 1 base, J lost 5 bases, and 6 bases lay in between. As DNA, the CDR3 is TGCAGCGTTGAAGGCATCAACGAGCAGTACTTC. It codes for CSVEGINEQYF.

This clonotype turned up a few times. The rearrangement uses TRBV19 and TRBJ2-1, with 14 bases aligning to TRBD2. The germline V gene has CDR1 LNHDA and CDR2 SQIVND (reference sequence). Losses at the gene ends were 4 bases for V and 6 bases for J; bases not matched to a gene: 2. The CDR3 is made up of 15 amino acids. CDR3 sequence reads: CASSTGTSGSNEQFF. CDR3 sequence (DNA): TGTGCCAGTAGTACCGGGACTAGCGGGAGCAATGAGCAGTTCTTC.

The chain has TRBV7-8 and TRBJ2-1; the match to TRBD2 covers 11 bases. The CDR3 has 19 amino acids. V shed 5 bases, J shed 0 bases, and the junction held 12 bases outside the gene matches. Germline-derived CDR1 and CDR2 are SGHVS and FQNEAQ. The CDR3 loop is CASSPPGLAEPSSYNEQFF. The CDR3 DNA reads TGTGCCAGCAGCCCGCCGGGACTAGCGGAACCGAGCTCCTACAATGAGCAGTTCTTC.